A single sample is the source of the 22 T cell receptor beta chains below, sequenced in a study of spatial heterogeneity in lung cancer. Each CDR3 protein gets one entry after TCRdb re-called the 5' RACE reads with MiXCR. The repertoire has fewer than 4,500 distinct CDR3 sequences, around 20% of them found once; the top ten carry just over 70%. The time point: sample taken at primary tumor resection. Extraction of whole RNA from tumor, nontumor lung or frozen PBMC preceded unsorted sequencing. The specimen comprised PBMCs, sampled at surgery. The receptors shown here come from a male donor with early-stage non-small cell lung cancer.

The rearrangement links TRBV18 to TRBJ2-6; D is unresolved. V lost 6 bases and J 0 bases, leaving 9 bases between the germline ends. The CDR3 runs to 15 residues. CDR1 is KGHSH, CDR2 LQKENI, per germline. CDR3: CASSNEPSGANVLTF. CDR3 sequence (DNA): TGTGCCAGCTCGAACGAACCCTCTGGGGCCAACGTCCTGACTTTC. Filled out from reference TRBV18 and TRBJ2-6, the complete variable domain reads NAGVMQNPRHLVRRRGQEARLRCSPMKGHSHVYWYRQLPEEGLKFMVYLQKENIIDESGMPKERFSAEFPKEGPSILRIQQVVRGDSAAYFCASSNEPSGANVLTFGAGSRLTVL.

This clonotype is judged medium-sized. The V and J genes are TRBV29-1 and TRBJ2-1; 11 bases line up with TRBD2. This CDR3 is built from 14 residues. V shed 4 bases and J 3 bases; nucleotides not matched to a gene: 2. From germline, CDR1 is SQVTM and CDR2 ANQGSEA. CDR3 sequence (DNA): TGCAGCGTTGGACTAGCGGGGCTCTACAATGAGCAGTTCTTC. This translates into CSVGLAGLYNEQFF.

The chain recombines TRBV7-2 with TRBJ1-3; D ambiguous. In germline, CDR1 is SGHTA, CDR2 FQGNSA. The CDR3 sequence is 14 residues long. Trimming stripped 3 bases from V and 4 bases from J, with 10 bases between. DNA of the CDR3: TGTGCCAGCAGCTTGGCCGTCGTCGGAAACACCATATATTTT. Translated: CASSLAVVGNTIYF.

Turning to this clonotype: This may come from a read error, since a much larger clone is one base off. This chain links TRBV6-5 with TRBJ1-5, with 7 bases identical to TRBD1. Germline-derived CDR1 and CDR2 are MNHEY and SVGAGI. This CDR3 is 14 amino acids long. Germline trimming cut 2 bases from V and 4 bases from J; bases unmatched to any gene: 2. The CDR3 DNA follows: TGTGCCAGCAGTTACCTGACAGGGAATCAGCCCCAGCATTTT. Translated: CASSYLTGNQPQHF.

A few counts support this clonotype. The gene calls are TRBV7-9 and TRBJ1-1; D gene ambiguous. The CDR3 length is 17 residues. Germline assignment: CDR1 SEHNR and CDR2 FQNEAQ (reference sequence). V lost 5 bases, J lost 1 base, and 20 bases lay in between. The CDR3 spells CASSPMSVAGANTEAFF. CDR3 coding DNA: TGTGCCAGCAGCCCCATGAGTGTAGCGGGCGCGAACACTGAAGCTTTCTTT.

This clonotype has just a few counts. V is TRBV20-1 and J is TRBJ2-5; D possibly corresponds to TRBD1 (5 bases). The V gene lost 1 base and the J gene lost 2 bases, with 11 bases spanning the gap. The V gene's germline CDR1 is DFQATT and CDR2 SNEGSKA (reference sequence). The CDR3 has 14 residues. CDR3: CSARGGADQETQYF. The CDR3, as DNA: TGCAGTGCTAGAGGTGGGGCAGATCAAGAGACCCAGTACTTC.

This clonotype was detected many times. This sequence joins TRBV6-6 and TRBJ1-2, with a possible D match to TRBD1 (5 bases). Looked up from germline, CDR1 is MNHNY and CDR2 is SVGAGI (reference sequence). This CDR3 comprises 13 residues. V was shortened by 2 bases and J by 4 bases, with 8 bases between the two germline ends. CDR3 nucleotide sequence: TGTGCCAGCAGTTACGGGGGTATCTATGGCTACACCTTC. Translating gives CASSYGGIYGYTF.

This clonotype was detected ten times or more. The chain is built from TRBV11-1 and TRBJ2-5, with a weak D call TRBD1 (6 bases). Germline V CDR1 and CDR2: SGHAT, FQDESV (reference sequence). This CDR3 spans 14 amino acids. Deletions cut 3 bases from V and 5 bases from J, with 13 bases between. CDR3 nucleotide sequence: TGTGCCAGCAGCTTGGGGGCGGTGGTGGAGACCCAGTACTTC. Translating it yields CASSLGAVVETQYF.

This clonotype is deemed medium-sized (0.01 to 0.1%). The chain couples TRBV3-1 to TRBJ2-3; D unclear. The germline gives CDR1 LGHDT, CDR2 YNNKEL (reference sequence). The CDR3 length is 14 residues. V was shortened by 4 bases and J by 2 bases, with 10 bases between the two germline ends. The CDR3 region is CASSLGWVTDTQYF. The CDR3 coding sequence is TGTGCCAGCAGCCTAGGCTGGGTCACAGATACGCAGTATTTT.

This clonotype was seen more than once but under ten times. The rearrangement joins TRBV9 to TRBJ2-3; 7 nucleotides match TRBD2. V was pared by 4 bases and J by 5 bases, with 16 bases of the junction left unmatched. CDR3 length: 17 residues. The germline V gene encodes CDR1 SGDLS and CDR2 YYNGEE. The CDR3 DNA reads TGTGCCAGCAGCCCACCCCGGCTCCGCGGGAGCGGAGATACGCAGTATTTT. Translating gives CASSPPRLRGSGDTQYF.

The chain joins TRBV7-9 to TRBJ2-3; D not resolved. Germline CDR1 is SEHNR and CDR2 is FQNEAQ (reference sequence). The CDR3 length is 13 residues. V dropped 0 bases and J dropped 6 bases, with 7 bases sitting between them. The CDR3 DNA reads TGTGCCAGCAGCTTAGCGGGGTACGATACGCAGTATTTT. Amino acids: CASSLAGYDTQYF.

This clonotype occurred a few times. One end of the junction does not line up with germline, which may come from a read error. This chain joins TRBV13 and TRBJ1-1, with 8 bases that match TRBD1. The CDR3 has 11 residues. Germline loops: CDR1 PRHDT, CDR2 FYEKMQ (reference sequence). Written as DNA, the CDR3 is TGTGCCAGCAGCTTACGTGTGGGACAGGACTTT. Its protein product is CASSLRVGQDF.

This clonotype was seen many times. CDR3 sequence: CSVPQETQYF. The CDR3 DNA reads TGCAGCGTTCCCCAAGAGACCCAGTACTTC. The chain has TRBV29-1 and TRBJ2-5, with D unresolved. V was trimmed by 5 bases and J by 1 base, leaving 2 bases between them. The CDR3 covers 10 residues. CDR1 SQVTM and CDR2 ANQGSEA come from the germline V gene.

Of note for this clonotype: This clone may be a read error of a much larger clone one base away. This chain joins TRBV15 and TRBJ2-3; tentatively, D is TRBD2 (5 bases). Germline CDR1 LNHNV, CDR2 YYDKDF (reference sequence). The length of the CDR3 is 14 residues. The CDR3 loop reads CVTSRDPSPDTQYF. CDR3 DNA: TGTGTCACCAGCAGAGATCCTAGCCCAGATACGCAGTATTTT.

This clonotype has ten or more counts. The chain is built from TRBV4-2 and TRBJ1-2, with TRBD1 identical over 9 bases. This CDR3 is built from 16 residues. Germline V gene lookup returns CDR1 LGHNA and CDR2 YNFKEQ. Trimming removed 0 bases from V and 4 bases from J; junction bases left unmatched: 6. The CDR3 spells CASSQDGTGPTYGYTF. For the CDR3, the DNA is TGTGCCAGCAGCCAAGATGGGACAGGGCCTACCTATGGCTACACCTTC.

The chain carries TRBV4-2 and TRBJ2-7; 9 bases match TRBD1. The CDR3 is made up of 19 amino acids. J gave up 1 base and V 0 bases, and 13 bases lay outside the gene matches. Germline CDR1 is LGHNA and CDR2 is YNFKEQ. CDR3 nucleotide sequence: TGTGCCAGCAGCCAAGATTTTGTAGGTCACAGGGGGCCGTCCTACGAGCAGTACTTC. It encodes CASSQDFVGHRGPSYEQYF.

The J gene is TRBJ2-7, the V gene TRBV7-2, with 10 bases aligning to TRBD2. This CDR3 comprises 16 residues. The V segment lost 4 bases and the J segment 2 bases; nucleotides outside the gene matches: 8. From germline, CDR1 is SGHTA and CDR2 FQGNSA. The CDR3 loop is CASSSLAGAQTYEQYF. Written as DNA, the CDR3 is TGTGCCAGCAGCTCCCTAGCGGGGGCGCAGACCTACGAGCAGTACTTC. Drawing the rest from reference TRBV7-2 and TRBJ2-7, the complete variable domain is GAGVSQSPSNKVTEKGKDVELRCDPISGHTALYWYRQSLGQGLEFLIYFQGNSAPDKSGLPSDRFSAERTGGSVSTLTIQRTQQEDSAVYLCASSSLAGAQTYEQYFGPGTRLTVT.

The chain is built from TRBV15 and TRBJ2-5; D unresolved. Trimming removed 5 bases from V and 6 bases from J, with 7 bases in between. Germline lookup yields CDR1 LNHNV and CDR2 YYDKDF (reference sequence). The CDR3 is 11 residues long. The CDR3 nucleotides are TGTGCCACCAGCTCCTACCAGACCCAGTACTTC. As protein: CATSSYQTQYF.

This clonotype is deemed medium-sized. The chain uses TRBV28 and TRBJ1-1; D is perhaps TRBD1 (5 bases). V lost 3 bases and J 1 base, leaving 18 bases between the germline ends. This CDR3 is built from 17 residues. The germline V gene has CDR1 MDHEN and CDR2 SYDVKM. CDR3 region: CASSFLPGHTQNTEAFF. The CDR3 DNA sequence: TGTGCCAGCAGTTTTCTTCCTGGACATACACAGAACACTGAAGCTTTCTTT.

The chain employs TRBV11-2 and TRBJ1-5; no firm D call. Looked up from germline, CDR1 is SGHAT and CDR2 is FQNNGV. The V and J ends lost 1 base and 7 bases respectively, with 5 bases between them. The CDR3 totals 12 residues. The chain's CDR3 is CASSLVGQPQHF. In DNA, the CDR3 is TGTGCCAGCAGCTTAGTAGGCCAGCCCCAGCATTTT.

Relative to its sample, this clonotype is medium-sized (0.01 to 0.1%). This rearrangement joins TRBV11-2 to TRBJ2-3, with D uncertain. This CDR3 region has 15 residues. From germline, CDR1 is SGHAT and CDR2 FQNNGV. Deletions cut 2 bases from V and 0 bases from J, with 9 bases between. CDR3: CASSLTWLSTDTQYF. In DNA, the CDR3 is TGTGCCAGCAGCTTAACTTGGCTGAGCACAGATACGCAGTATTTT. Together with reference TRBV11-2 and TRBJ2-3, the CDR3 gives the full variable domain: EAGVAQSPRYKIIEKRQSVAFWCNPISGHATLYWYQQILGQGPKLLIQFQNNGVVDDSQLPKDRFSAERLKGVDSTLKIQPAKLEDSAVYLCASSLTWLSTDTQYFGPGTRLTVL.

The chain's CDR3 is CAWRGQGPTYEQYF. The CDR3 nucleotides are TGTGCCTGGAGGGGACAGGGCCCAACCTACGAGCAGTACTTC. The rearrangement links TRBV30 to TRBJ2-7, with 9 bases aligning to TRBD1. With V trimmed by 3 bases and J by 2 bases, 5 bases remained unmatched. CDR3 size: 14 residues. The germline V gene encodes CDR1 GTSNPN and CDR2 SVGIG (reference sequence).